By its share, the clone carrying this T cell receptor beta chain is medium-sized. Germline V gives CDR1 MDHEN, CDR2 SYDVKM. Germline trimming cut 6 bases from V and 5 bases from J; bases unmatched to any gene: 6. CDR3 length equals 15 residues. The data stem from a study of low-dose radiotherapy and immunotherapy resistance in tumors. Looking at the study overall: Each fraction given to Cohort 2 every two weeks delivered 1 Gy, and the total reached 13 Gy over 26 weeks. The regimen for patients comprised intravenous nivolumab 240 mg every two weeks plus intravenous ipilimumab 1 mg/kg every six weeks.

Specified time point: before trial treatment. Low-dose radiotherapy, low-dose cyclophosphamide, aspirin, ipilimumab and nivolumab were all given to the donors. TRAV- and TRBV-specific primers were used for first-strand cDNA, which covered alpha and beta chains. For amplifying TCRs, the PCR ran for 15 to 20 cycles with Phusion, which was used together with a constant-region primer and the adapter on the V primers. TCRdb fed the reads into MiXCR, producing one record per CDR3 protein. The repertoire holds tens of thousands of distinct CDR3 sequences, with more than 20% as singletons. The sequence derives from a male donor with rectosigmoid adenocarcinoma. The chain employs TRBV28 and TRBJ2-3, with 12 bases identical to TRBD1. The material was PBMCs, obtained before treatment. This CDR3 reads CASSGDRGLGDTQYF. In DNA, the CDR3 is TGTGCCAGCAGCGGGGACAGGGGGCTTGGAGATACGCAGTATTTT.